This T cell receptor (beta chain) was documented in a study of T-cell reconstitution after alpha-beta-depleted transplantation in children. This clonotype was seen only a few times. Its antigen is as yet unknown. Unique molecular identifiers were built into the TCRbeta library. Using its own MiXCR run on the PCR reads, TCRdb lists one record per CDR3 protein. The sample has under 100,000 distinct CDR3 sequences; roughly a sixth are singletons. General study results and limits: Several hundred graft clones that had expanded were reportedly the source of alpha-beta T cells about two months after transplant.

Trimming cost V 4 bases and J 3 bases; bases outside gene matches: 6. The CDR3 extends over 14 amino acids. The germline V gene has CDR1 SQVTM and CDR2 ANQGSEA. The chain has TRBV29-1 and TRBJ1-2; 9 bases are shared with TRBD1. This clonotype originated in a male patient aged 2-15 years who had a stem cell transplant for acute lymphoblastic leukemia, so the T cells may come from the graft donor. Source: PBMCs, mostly from graft donor cells, taken 180 days after TCRalphabeta/CD19-depleted stem cell transplant. The chain's CDR3 is CSVVSRDRDYGYTF. The DNA of the CDR3 is TGCAGCGTTGTCTCTAGGGACAGGGACTATGGCTACACCTTC.